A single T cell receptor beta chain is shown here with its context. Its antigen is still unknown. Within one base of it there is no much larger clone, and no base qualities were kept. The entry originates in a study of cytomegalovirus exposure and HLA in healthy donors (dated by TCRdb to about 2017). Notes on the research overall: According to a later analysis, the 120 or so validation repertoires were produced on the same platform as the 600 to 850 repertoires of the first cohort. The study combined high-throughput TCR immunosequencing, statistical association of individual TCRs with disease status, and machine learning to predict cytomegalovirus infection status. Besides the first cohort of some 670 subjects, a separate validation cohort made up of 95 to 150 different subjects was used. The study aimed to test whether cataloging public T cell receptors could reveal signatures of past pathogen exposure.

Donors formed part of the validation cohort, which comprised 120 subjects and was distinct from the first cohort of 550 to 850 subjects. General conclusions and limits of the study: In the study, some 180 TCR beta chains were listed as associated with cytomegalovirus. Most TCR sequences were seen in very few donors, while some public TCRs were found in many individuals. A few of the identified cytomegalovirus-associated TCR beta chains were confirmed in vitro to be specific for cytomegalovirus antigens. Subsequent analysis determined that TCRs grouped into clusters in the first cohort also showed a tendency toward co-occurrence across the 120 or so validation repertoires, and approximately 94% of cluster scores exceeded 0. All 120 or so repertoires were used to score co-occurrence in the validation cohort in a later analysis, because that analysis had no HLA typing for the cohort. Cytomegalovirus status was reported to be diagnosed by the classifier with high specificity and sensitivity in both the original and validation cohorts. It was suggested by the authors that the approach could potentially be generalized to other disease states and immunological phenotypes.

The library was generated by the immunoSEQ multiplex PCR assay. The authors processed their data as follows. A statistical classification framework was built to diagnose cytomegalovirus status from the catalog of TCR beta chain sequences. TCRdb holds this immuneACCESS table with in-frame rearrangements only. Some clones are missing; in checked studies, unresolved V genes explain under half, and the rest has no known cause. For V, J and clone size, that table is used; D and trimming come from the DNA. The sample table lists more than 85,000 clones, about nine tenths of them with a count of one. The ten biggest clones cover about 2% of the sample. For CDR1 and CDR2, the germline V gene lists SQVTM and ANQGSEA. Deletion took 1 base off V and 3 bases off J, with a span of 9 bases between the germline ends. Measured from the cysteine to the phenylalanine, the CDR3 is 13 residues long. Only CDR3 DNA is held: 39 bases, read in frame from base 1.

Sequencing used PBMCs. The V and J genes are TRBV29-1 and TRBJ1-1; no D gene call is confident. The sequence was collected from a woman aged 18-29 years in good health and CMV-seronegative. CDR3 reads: CSVEGARDTEAFF. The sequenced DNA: TGCAGCGTTGAAGGGGCGCGGGACACTGAAGCTTTCTTT.